One and the same sample provided the 10 T cell receptor beta chains below, sequenced in a study of cytomegalovirus exposure and HLA in healthy donors. Vbeta (60) and Jbeta (13) primers were used in the PCR. Data came from immunoSEQ multiplex PCR; TCRdb stores just in-frame clones and leaves some out. The table includes about 150,000 clones, 65% to 75% detected once. Sequencing input: PBMCs. Source of these receptors: a man in his late teens or twenties in good health and CMV-seronegative.

The sample holds one count of this clone. The J gene is TRBJ1-6, the V gene TRBV5-4, with TRBD1 as a possible D gene (6 bases). The V and J ends lost 2 bases and 10 bases respectively, with 16 bases between them. Germline CDR1 SGHNT, CDR2 YYREEE (reference sequence). The CDR3 is 15 amino acids. The CDR3 region is CASSFFARGDSPLHF. The DNA of the CDR3 is TGTGCCAGCAGCTTTTTCGCCAGGGGTGACTCACCCCTCCACTTT.

The chain links TRBV28 to TRBJ1-3, with 9 bases identical to TRBD1. CDR1 and CDR2 from the germline V gene are MDHEN and SYDVKM. There are 18 residues in the CDR3. With V trimmed by 6 bases and J by 3 bases, 15 bases remained unmatched. The DNA of the CDR3 is TGTGCCAGCAGGATAACGACAGGGGGTAAAGGTTTTGGAAACACCATATATTTT. Its translation is CASRITTGGKGFGNTIYF.

The J gene is TRBJ2-2, the V gene TRBV6-1; no clear D gene. Germline V gene lookup returns CDR1 MNHNS and CDR2 SASEGT. The length of the CDR3 is 13 residues. Trimming left V 5 bases short and J 8 bases short, with 12 bases between. The CDR3 DNA follows: TGTGCCAGCAGTCCTACTCTTCTTGGGGAGCTGTTTTTT. Translating it yields CASSPTLLGELFF.

The V call is TRBV7-8, the J call TRBJ2-5; maybe TRBD1 (5 bases). This CDR3 is built from 14 residues. Trimming removed 5 bases at V and 4 bases at J, with 14 bases between. Germline V gene lookup returns CDR1 SGHVS and CDR2 FQNEAQ. In DNA form, the CDR3 reads TGTGCCAGCAGCCTAGGACACTCTGGAGAGACCCAGTACTTC. Residues: CASSLGHSGETQYF.

The sample holds a few counts of this clone. The chain uses TRBV15 and TRBJ2-7; the D gene is possibly TRBD1 (6 bases). This CDR3 is built from 15 residues. The germline V gene has CDR1 LNHNV and CDR2 YYDKDF (reference sequence). Trimming removed 3 bases at V and 7 bases at J, with 19 bases between. CDR3 DNA: TGTGCCACCAGCAGCCAGACAGGAACGGTCGATGAGCAGTACTTC. It is translated as CATSSQTGTVDEQYF.

As to this clone: At one end, the junction sequence differs from germline, possibly due to a read error. The V and J genes are TRBV27 and TRBJ1-6; maybe TRBD1 (6 bases). Germline V CDR1 and CDR2: MNHEY, SMNVEV (reference sequence). The CDR3 is 15 amino acids. The CDR3 nucleotides are TGTGCCAGCAGTCTTTGGACAGCGTTTAATTCACCCCTCCGCTTT. It specifies CASSLWTAFNSPLRF.

The V call is TRBV11-2, the J call TRBJ1-1, with D perhaps TRBD1 (5 bases). The germline V and J ends were trimmed by 1 base and 7 bases, with 16 bases remaining between them. The CDR3 runs 15 residues. In germline, CDR1 is SGHAT, CDR2 FQNNGV. CDR3 amino acids: CASSLAGRASVEAFF. In DNA form, the CDR3 reads TGTGCCAGCAGCTTAGCAGGCAGGGCTTCGGTTGAAGCTTTCTTT.

There are a few counts of this clone. Other DNA sequences of this sample code for an identical CDR3. The chain recombines TRBV6-6 with TRBJ1-6; TRBD1 matches at 7 bases. The CDR3 is 15 residues long. The ends lost 6 bases at V and 5 bases at J; junction bases unmatched: 7. Germline V lookup: CDR1 MNHNY, CDR2 SVGAGI (reference sequence). The chain's CDR3 is CASSRGQPNNSPLHF. CDR3 bases: TGTGCCAGCAGCCGGGGACAGCCAAATAATTCACCCCTCCACTTT.

V and J are TRBV19 and TRBJ1-4; 8 nucleotides agree with TRBD1. Germline trimming cut 6 bases from V and 8 bases from J; bases unmatched to any gene: 8. From germline, CDR1 is LNHDA and CDR2 SQIVND (reference sequence). The CDR3 is 14 amino acids. The CDR3 coding sequence is TGTGCCAGTAGACCCAGGGGGCTCGGAGAAAAACTGTTTTTT. The encoded protein is CASRPRGLGEKLFF.

The chain carries TRBV27 and TRBJ2-7; TRBD1 is a possible D gene (6 bases). This CDR3 spans 14 amino acids. CDR1 and CDR2 from the germline V gene are MNHEY and SMNVEV (reference sequence). Trimming stripped 4 bases from V and 2 bases from J, with 12 bases between. CDR3 in DNA: TGTGCCAGCAGTTGGGCAGGGGCGACCTACGAGCAGTACGTC. It translates to CASSWAGATYEQYV.